The 30 T cell receptor beta chains reported below all come from one sample, sequenced in a study of T cells in narcolepsy. Data came from immunoSEQ multiplex PCR; TCRdb stores just in-frame clones and leaves some out. The sample consists of about 27,000 clones, more than 75% of them appearing once. The source material was CD45RA- memory CD4+ T cells from PBMCs. These receptors all stem from a human donor with narcolepsy.

A few counts support this clone. The gene calls are TRBV5-1 and TRBJ2-5; D not certain. The CDR3 has 13 residues. Germline CDR1 is SGHRS and CDR2 is YFSETQ. The germline V and J ends were trimmed by 3 bases and 9 bases, with 15 bases remaining between them. CDR3 bases: TGCGCCAGCAGCTCCGATCTCCCTCGTCCCCAGTACTTC. Amino acid sequence: CASSSDLPRPQYF.

The gene calls are TRBV7-9 and TRBJ1-5, with D perhaps matching TRBD1 (5 bases). Germline CDR1 is SEHNR and CDR2 is FQNEAQ (reference sequence). Trimming removed 4 bases from V and 0 bases from J, with 13 bases in between. The CDR3 sequence is 16 residues long. The CDR3 DNA reads as TGTGCCAGCAGCTCCGTGGGGGAGAGTAGCAATCAGCCCCAGCATTTT. Translation gives CASSSVGESSNQPQHF. Based on the CDR3 plus reference TRBV7-9 and TRBJ1-5, the full variable domain is DTGVSQNPRHKITKRGQNVTFRCDPISEHNRLYWYRQTLGQGPEFLTYFQNEAQLEKSRLLSDRFSAERPKGSFSTLEIQRTEQGDSAMYLCASSSVGESSNQPQHFGDGTRLSIL.

Note on this clone: One end of the junction varies from germline; a read error may be responsible. Other DNA sequences in the sample encode the same CDR3. The rearrangement links TRBV28 to TRBJ2-4; 7 bases agree with TRBD2. The CDR3 sequence is 16 residues long. Germline V gene sequence: CDR1 MDHEN, CDR2 SYDVKM. CDR3 protein: CASSSTVTSTKNIQYF. As DNA, the CDR3 is TGTGCCAGCAGTTCCACAGTGACTAGCACTAAAAACATTCAGTATTTC.

The chain combines TRBV6-1 with TRBJ1-6; D might be TRBD1 (6 bases). CDR3 length: 14 amino acids. CDR1 is MNHNS and CDR2 is SASEGT in the germline V gene. V lost 9 bases and J lost 6, with 15 bases in between. Here the CDR3 DNA reads TGTGCCAGTGTCTTTCGGACAGTTAATTCACCCCTCCACTTT. As protein: CASVFRTVNSPLHF.

The V and J genes are TRBV20-1 and TRBJ2-1; D is unclear. CDR1 DFQATT and CDR2 SNEGSKA come from the germline V gene (reference sequence). The CDR3 covers 11 residues. V was shortened by 6 bases and J by 4 bases, with 7 bases between the two germline ends. The CDR3, as DNA: TGCAGTGCCACCCGTTACAATGAGCAGTTCTTC. It encodes CSATRYNEQFF.

The chain uses TRBV7-8 and TRBJ2-1; 9 nucleotides line up with TRBD2. Germline CDR1 and CDR2: SGHVS and FQNEAQ. The CDR3 totals 16 residues. The V gene end was trimmed by 3 bases and the J gene end by 4 bases; junction bases not matched to a gene: 7. The CDR3 DNA reads TGTGCCAGCAGCTTCCAAGGGACTAGCCCGTACAATGAGCAGTTCTTC. Protein: CASSFQGTSPYNEQFF.

V gene TRBV29-1 combines with J gene TRBJ1-4, with a weak D call TRBD1 (6 bases). V dropped 6 bases and J dropped 8 bases, with 13 bases sitting between them. This CDR3 is built from 12 residues. CDR1 and CDR2 (germline): SQVTM, ANQGSEA. CDR3: CSVSSTGEKLFF. The CDR3 DNA reads as TGCAGCGTCTCTTCTACAGGGGAAAAACTGTTTTTT. The whole variable domain, filled in from reference TRBV29-1 and TRBJ1-4, reads SAVISQKPSRDICQRGTSLTIQCQVDSQVTMMFWYRQQPGQSLTLIATANQGSEATYESGFVIDKFPISRPNLTFSTLTVSNMSPEDSSIYLCSVSSTGEKLFFGSGTQLSVL.

The chain couples TRBV5-1 to TRBJ1-1; no clear D. CDR3 length: 12 residues. In germline, CDR1 is SGHRS, CDR2 YFSETQ. The V end lost 0 bases, the J end lost 7 bases, and 7 bases lay between the germline ends. The chain's CDR3 is CASSLGVNEAFF. CDR3 nucleotide sequence: TGCGCCAGCAGCTTGGGGGTAAATGAAGCTTTCTTT. The whole variable domain, remainder taken from reference TRBV5-1 and TRBJ1-1, is KAGVTQTPRYLIKTRGQQVTLSCSPISGHRSVSWYQQTPGQGLQFLFEYFSETQRNKGNFPGRFSGRQFSNSRSEMNVSTLELGDSALYLCASSLGVNEAFFGQGTRLTVV.

The chain joins TRBV6-5 to TRBJ1-4, with no clear D. The CDR3 is 12 residues long. Germline V gives CDR1 MNHEY, CDR2 SVGAGI. Trimming pared 6 bases from V and 7 bases from J, leaving 9 bases between. In DNA form, the CDR3 reads TGTGCCAGCAGATCCGACGGTGAAAAACTGTTTTTT. Amino acid sequence: CASRSDGEKLFF.

In this sample, this clone turned up once. The CDR3 sequence is CASSQDLRDGNTIYF. CDR3 nucleotides: TGCGCCAGCAGCCAAGATCTCCGGGATGGAAACACCATATATTTT. The V gene is TRBV4-1, the J gene TRBJ1-3, with D hard to call. The CDR3 runs to 15 residues. V lost 0 bases and J 3 bases, leaving 9 bases between the germline ends. The germline gives CDR1 MGHRA, CDR2 YSYEKL.

The chain is built from TRBV5-6 and TRBJ1-2; D ambiguous. Germline V gives CDR1 SGHDT, CDR2 YYEEEE. The CDR3 consists of 13 residues. The V gene lost 0 bases and the J gene lost 3 bases, with 6 bases spanning the gap. CDR3 amino acids: CASSLGVDYGYTF. Written as DNA, the CDR3 is TGTGCCAGCAGCTTGGGGGTGGACTATGGCTACACCTTC.

The gene calls are TRBV28 and TRBJ2-5; 8 bases map to TRBD2. Germline trimming cut 5 bases from V and 2 bases from J; bases unmatched to any gene: 7. CDR1 MDHEN and CDR2 SYDVKM come from the germline V gene. The CDR3 is made up of 15 amino acids. CDR3 coding DNA: TGTGCCAGCAGTACGGCCCGGGGGGGACAAGAGACCCAGTACTTC. Translated: CASSTARGGQETQYF. The full variable domain, rest sourced from reference TRBV28 and TRBJ2-5, is DVKVTQSSRYLVKRTGEKVFLECVQDMDHENMFWYRQDPGLGLRLIYFSYDVKMKEKGDIPEGYSVSREKKERFSLILESASTNQTSMYLCASSTARGGQETQYFGPGTRLLVL.

The rearrangement uses TRBV6-5 and TRBJ1-1; D gene uncertain. Germline loops: CDR1 MNHEY, CDR2 SVGAGI. The CDR3 length is 12 residues. The germline V and J ends were trimmed by 8 bases and 0 bases, with 7 bases remaining between them. The CDR3 sequence is CASGRVNTEAFF. Here the CDR3 DNA reads TGTGCCAGCGGCCGGGTGAACACTGAAGCTTTCTTT.

V is TRBV7-9 and J is TRBJ1-6; the D is unclear. The ends were cut back, 5 bases at V and 6 bases at J, with 8 bases in the middle. CDR3 length: 13 residues. Germline V lookup: CDR1 SEHNR, CDR2 FQNEAQ (reference sequence). The DNA of the CDR3 is TGTGCCAGCAGCATGGACCCTAATTCACCCCTCCACTTT. Protein sequence: CASSMDPNSPLHF. Based on the CDR3 plus reference TRBV7-9 and TRBJ1-6, the full variable domain is DTGVSQNPRHKITKRGQNVTFRCDPISEHNRLYWYRQTLGQGPEFLTYFQNEAQLEKSRLLSDRFSAERPKGSFSTLEIQRTEQGDSAMYLCASSMDPNSPLHFGNGTRLTVT.

This chain joins TRBV6-1 and TRBJ1-1; tentative D call: TRBD1 (6 bases). The V end lost 6 bases, the J end lost 4 bases, and 15 bases lay between the germline ends. The germline gives CDR1 MNHNS, CDR2 SASEGT. CDR3 length: 14 residues. The CDR3 region has the DNA TGTGCCAGCAGAGGAAGGACGGGGGCCACTGAAGCTTTCTTT. The encoded protein is CASRGRTGATEAFF.

The chain links TRBV2 to TRBJ1-1; 7 positions match TRBD1. Per germline, CDR1 SNHLY and CDR2 FYNNEI. This CDR3 region has 14 residues. J gave up 0 bases and V 6 bases, and 4 bases lay outside the gene matches. This CDR3 is CASSVQGLNTEAFF. The CDR3 region has the DNA TGTGCCAGCAGCGTACAGGGGTTGAACACTGAAGCTTTCTTT.

This chain connects TRBV2 to TRBJ2-5, with TRBD2 identical over 12 bases. Trimming at V came to 7 bases and at J to 1 base, leaving 10 bases not matched to a gene. Germline CDR1 is SNHLY and CDR2 is FYNNEI. CDR3 size: 17 residues. CDR3 sequence reads: CASTASGGARPQETQYF. CDR3 sequence (DNA): TGTGCCAGCACCGCTAGCGGGGGGGCGCGGCCCCAAGAGACCCAGTACTTC.

The chain has TRBV11-2 and TRBJ2-3; TRBD2 is a possible D gene (6 bases). The CDR3 consists of 18 residues. V was shortened by 1 base and J by 0 bases, with 17 bases between the two germline ends. The V gene's germline CDR1 is SGHAT and CDR2 FQNNGV. The CDR3 protein is CASSLVARSGPSTDTQYF. CDR3 nucleotides: TGTGCCAGCAGCTTAGTAGCTAGAAGCGGGCCCAGCACAGATACGCAGTATTTT. Based on the CDR3 plus reference TRBV11-2 and TRBJ2-3, the full variable domain is EAGVAQSPRYKIIEKRQSVAFWCNPISGHATLYWYQQILGQGPKLLIQFQNNGVVDDSQLPKDRFSAERLKGVDSTLKIQPAKLEDSAVYLCASSLVARSGPSTDTQYFGPGTRLTVL.

V and J are TRBV6-6 and TRBJ1-1; a weak D match, TRBD1 (5 bases). Germline assignment: CDR1 MNHNY and CDR2 SVGAGI (reference sequence). The germline V and J ends were trimmed by 11 bases and 5 bases, with 18 bases remaining between them. CDR3 length equals 13 residues. CDR3 sequence reads: CASRVGKRTEAFF. The CDR3, as DNA: TGTGCCTCCAGGGTGGGGAAGAGGACTGAAGCTTTCTTT.

The chain employs TRBV7-9 and TRBJ1-4; 10 bases align to TRBD1. The J segment lost 2 bases and the V segment lost 3 bases, leaving 9 bases of the junction unmatched. This CDR3 has 18 amino acids. Germline V gene sequence: CDR1 SEHNR, CDR2 FQNEAQ (reference sequence). Written as DNA, the CDR3 is TGTGCCAGCAGCTTGATAGGGACAGGGGCTGGGACTAATGAAAAACTGTTTTTT. As protein: CASSLIGTGAGTNEKLFF.

The chain links TRBV6-1 to TRBJ1-6, with a possible D match to TRBD1 (6 bases). In germline, CDR1 is MNHNS, CDR2 SASEGT. Trimming removed 0 bases from V and 10 bases from J, with 19 bases in between. The CDR3 has 17 amino acids. The CDR3 sequence: CASSEALTRGVGSPLHF. CDR3 nucleotide sequence: TGTGCCAGCAGTGAAGCGTTGACTAGGGGGGTGGGGTCACCCCTCCACTTT.

The V gene is TRBV6-5, the J gene TRBJ1-1; 7 bases align to TRBD1. Germline trimming cut 6 bases from V and 3 bases from J; bases unmatched to any gene: 4. CDR1 and CDR2 (germline): MNHEY, SVGAGI. This CDR3 has 13 residues. The CDR3 sequence is CASRHDRDTEAFF. The CDR3 DNA sequence: TGTGCCAGCAGACACGACAGGGACACTGAAGCTTTCTTT.

The genes are TRBV18 and TRBJ2-3, with TRBD2 identical over 15 bases. CDR1 and CDR2 (germline): KGHSH, LQKENI. The CDR3 totals 20 residues. J lost 0 bases, V lost 4 bases, and 11 bases had no gene match. CDR3 in DNA: TGTGCCAGCTCACGACGGACTAGCGGGGGGGCTTCCCTTAGCACAGATACGCAGTATTTT. Amino acids: CASSRRTSGGASLSTDTQYF.

This clone has more than one count but fewer than ten. This chain links TRBV6-6 with TRBJ2-5; the D gene is possibly TRBD1 (7 bases). V was trimmed by 2 bases and J by 10 bases, leaving 20 bases between them. Germline CDR1 is MNHNY and CDR2 is SVGAGI (reference sequence). This CDR3 region has 15 residues. CDR3 sequence: CASSYKGQPSRGQYF. CDR3 DNA: TGTGCCAGCAGTTACAAGGGACAGCCTTCGCGGGGCCAGTACTTC.

V usage is TRBV6-5 and J usage is TRBJ2-7, with D perhaps matching TRBD2 (6 bases). The V gene lost 5 bases and the J gene lost 3 bases, with 8 bases spanning the gap. The CDR3 is 12 residues long. Germline-derived CDR1 and CDR2 are MNHEY and SVGAGI. The CDR3 here is CASSLTSYEQYV. The CDR3 DNA follows: TGTGCCAGCAGTCTGACTAGCTACGAGCAGTACGTC.

This CDR3 is CASSPLGEGANYGYTF. CDR3 nucleotide sequence: TGCGCCAGCAGCCCCCTGGGGGAGGGGGCCAACTATGGCTACACCTTC. The chain has TRBV4-1 and TRBJ1-2; 7 nucleotides match TRBD1. Germline CDR1 reads MGHRA; CDR2 reads YSYEKL. CDR3 length: 16 amino acids. The J segment lost 2 bases and the V segment lost 4 bases, leaving 10 bases of the junction unmatched.

This chain joins TRBV19 and TRBJ1-2; D call uncertain. The CDR3 contains 14 residues. V was trimmed by 3 bases and J by 2 bases, leaving 10 bases between them. Germline V gene sequence: CDR1 LNHDA, CDR2 SQIVND (reference sequence). CDR3 sequence (DNA): TGTGCCAGTAGTATGGACGGGTTCAACTATGGCTACACCTTC. It codes for CASSMDGFNYGYTF.

This clone has a handful of counts. The CDR3 DNA sequence: TGTGCCAGCAGCCTCATGGGATACACTGAAGCTTTCTTT. Its protein product is CASSLMGYTEAFF. The rearrangement joins TRBV11-2 to TRBJ1-1; D is unresolved. The CDR3 consists of 13 residues. V lost 5 bases and J lost 3, with 10 bases in between. Germline CDR1 reads SGHAT; CDR2 reads FQNNGV. The whole variable domain, remainder taken from reference TRBV11-2 and TRBJ1-1, is EAGVAQSPRYKIIEKRQSVAFWCNPISGHATLYWYQQILGQGPKLLIQFQNNGVVDDSQLPKDRFSAERLKGVDSTLKIQPAKLEDSAVYLCASSLMGYTEAFFGQGTRLTVV.

J is TRBJ1-2 and V is TRBV6-5; weak D call: TRBD1 (5 bases). Between the trimmed V and J ends, which lost 2 bases and 8 bases, there was a span of 12 bases. Per germline, CDR1 MNHEY and CDR2 SVGAGI. This CDR3 has 13 residues. The chain's CDR3 is CASSYQPGGGYTF. The CDR3 region has the DNA TGTGCCAGCAGTTACCAACCTGGGGGGGGCTACACCTTC.

Note on this clone: This sample also contains other DNA sequences that code for the same CDR3. This chain connects TRBV28 to TRBJ1-5, with 10 bases lining up with TRBD1. CDR1 and CDR2 from the germline V gene are MDHEN and SYDVKM. J gave up 5 bases and V 2 bases, and 3 bases lay outside the gene matches. The CDR3 is 15 amino acids. CDR3 DNA sequence: TGTGCCAGCAGTTTAAGTGGACAGGGGGATCAGCCCCAGCATTTT. This gives the protein CASSLSGQGDQPQHF.